The clone carrying this T cell receptor beta chain appeared a single time. The antigen is unknown. V was trimmed by 6 bases and J by 5 bases, leaving 14 bases between them. The CDR3 has 14 residues. Looked up from germline, CDR1 is MNHEY and CDR2 is SMNVEV (reference sequence). A quantity of about 0.5 to 1 ug RNA underwent reverse transcription using random hexamers. Across 54 Vbeta and 13 Jbeta, immunoSEQ multiplex PCR amplified TCR beta CDR3. TCRdb reprocessed the immunoSEQ multiplex PCR reads with MiXCR, giving one entry per CDR3 protein. The table includes about 150,000 distinct CDR3 sequences, approximately 96% detected once. This entry is derived from a study of CD8 T cells in Susac syndrome. Study at large: When blood was drawn, patients with Susac syndrome were on intravenous immunoglobulin alone, on corticosteroids, or therapy-naive. Findings and limits, study-wide: The CD4+ T cell repertoires of Susac syndrome were found to show no clonal expansion. The study's TCR sequencing and HLA analysis covered a relatively small number of individuals, and the study acknowledged this.

The V and J genes are TRBV27 and TRBJ1-5; D possibly corresponds to TRBD1 (6 bases). The sample was CD4+ T cells from PBMCs. This TCR was sampled from a human donor with Susac syndrome. CDR3 DNA sequence: TGTGCCAGCAGACAGGGATTCAGGGATCAGCCCCAGCATTTT. It is translated as CASRQGFRDQPQHF.